This TCR beta chain appears in the sequencing data of a study of technical replicates of blood from a few donors. This clone was seen only a few times. Germline values: CDR1 WNHNN, CDR2 SYGVQD (reference sequence). The V end lost 0 bases, the J end lost 6 bases, and 11 bases lay between the germline ends. The CDR3 is 14 amino acids. Sequencing used immunoSEQ multiplex PCR; TCRdb keeps in-frame clones, though not all of them. Of 65,000 to 85,000 clones in the sample, 94% were seen once. Sample: T cells isolated from PBMCs. This sequence was found in a human donor in good health. The chain employs TRBV10-1 and TRBJ1-1, with D unclear. CDR3 nucleotides: TGCGCCAGCAGTGAGTCACTCCGACTATCTGAAGCTTTCTTT. Amino acid sequence: CASSESLRLSEAFF.